Given below is one T cell receptor (beta chain) in context. V was cut by 1 base and J by 4 bases, with 11 bases left in between. Germline V CDR1 and CDR2: MDHEN, SYDVKM. This CDR3 has 16 amino acids. The sample comes from a study of shared clonotypes between healthy human individuals. Investigators spread the genomic DNA of each subset evenly over several immunoSEQ plates. Sorted subsets were amplified in replicate PCRs using around 220 ng DNA, some 31,000 T cell genomes. Only in-frame clones appear in the TCRdb table, and some are missing; sequencing was by immunoSEQ multiplex PCR. The table has about 2.4 million clones, around nine tenths seen once; the top ten hold about 0.13%.

The V and J genes are TRBV28 and TRBJ1-6; TRBD1 is a possible D gene (6 bases). This sequence was found in a man between 18 and 29 years old in good health. The sample was naive CD4+ T cells sorted from blood. The subset is: CD45RA+ positively selected. CDR3 DNA sequence: TGTGCCAGCAGTTTATACAGGGTGGCTTATAATTCACCCCTCCACTTT. Its translation: CASSLYRVAYNSPLHF.